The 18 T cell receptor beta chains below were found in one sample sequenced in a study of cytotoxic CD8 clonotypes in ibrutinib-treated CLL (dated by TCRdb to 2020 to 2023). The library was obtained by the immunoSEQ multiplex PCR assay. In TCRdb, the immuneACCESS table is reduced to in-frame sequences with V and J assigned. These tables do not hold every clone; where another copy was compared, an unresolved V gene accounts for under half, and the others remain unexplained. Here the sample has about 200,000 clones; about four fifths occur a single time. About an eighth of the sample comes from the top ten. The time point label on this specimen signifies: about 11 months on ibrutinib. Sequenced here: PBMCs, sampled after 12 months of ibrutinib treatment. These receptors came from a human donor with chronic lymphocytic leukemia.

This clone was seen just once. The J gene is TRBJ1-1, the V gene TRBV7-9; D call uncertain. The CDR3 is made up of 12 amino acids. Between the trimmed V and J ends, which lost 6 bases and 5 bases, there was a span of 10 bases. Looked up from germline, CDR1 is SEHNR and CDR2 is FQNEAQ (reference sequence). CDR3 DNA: TGTGCCAGCAGTAATGTAAGGACTGAAGCTTTCTTT. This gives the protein CASSNVRTEAFF.

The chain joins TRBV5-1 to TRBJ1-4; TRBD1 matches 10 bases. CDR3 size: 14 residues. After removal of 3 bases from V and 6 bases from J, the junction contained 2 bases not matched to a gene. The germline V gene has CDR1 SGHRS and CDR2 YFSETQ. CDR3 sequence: CASSSGTGDEKLFF. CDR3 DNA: TGCGCCAGCAGCTCAGGGACAGGGGATGAAAAACTGTTTTTT.

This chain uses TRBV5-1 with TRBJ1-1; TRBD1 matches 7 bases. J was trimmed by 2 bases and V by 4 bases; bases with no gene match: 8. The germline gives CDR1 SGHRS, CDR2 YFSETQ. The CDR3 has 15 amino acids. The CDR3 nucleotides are TGCGCCAGCAGCCCCCGACAGGGAGCAAACACTGAAGCTTTCTTT. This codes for CASSPRQGANTEAFF.

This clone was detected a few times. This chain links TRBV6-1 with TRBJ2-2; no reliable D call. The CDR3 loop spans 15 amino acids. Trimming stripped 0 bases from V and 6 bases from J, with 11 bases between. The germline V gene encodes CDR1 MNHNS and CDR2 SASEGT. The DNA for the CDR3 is TGTGCCAGCAGTGAAGCCTACCGGTTCGCCGGGGAGCTGTTTTTT. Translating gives CASSEAYRFAGELFF.

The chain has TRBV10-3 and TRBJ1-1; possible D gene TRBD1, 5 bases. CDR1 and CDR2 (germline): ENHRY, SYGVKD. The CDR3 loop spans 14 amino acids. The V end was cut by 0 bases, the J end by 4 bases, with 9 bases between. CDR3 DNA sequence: TGTGCCATCAGTGAGTCGGGGCAGAGCACTGAAGCTTTCTTT. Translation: CAISESGQSTEAFF.

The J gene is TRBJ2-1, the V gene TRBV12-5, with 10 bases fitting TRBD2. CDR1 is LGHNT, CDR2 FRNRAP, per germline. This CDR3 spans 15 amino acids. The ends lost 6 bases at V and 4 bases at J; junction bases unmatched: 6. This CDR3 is CASGRSGRVYNEQFF. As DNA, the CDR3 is TGTGCTAGTGGACGGAGCGGGAGGGTGTACAATGAGCAGTTCTTC.

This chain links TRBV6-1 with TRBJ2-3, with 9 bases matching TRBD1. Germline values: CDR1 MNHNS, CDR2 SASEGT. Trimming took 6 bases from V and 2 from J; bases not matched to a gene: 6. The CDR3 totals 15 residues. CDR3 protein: CASSKGQGYTDTQYF. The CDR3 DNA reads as TGTGCCAGCAGCAAGGGACAGGGATACACAGATACGCAGTATTTT.

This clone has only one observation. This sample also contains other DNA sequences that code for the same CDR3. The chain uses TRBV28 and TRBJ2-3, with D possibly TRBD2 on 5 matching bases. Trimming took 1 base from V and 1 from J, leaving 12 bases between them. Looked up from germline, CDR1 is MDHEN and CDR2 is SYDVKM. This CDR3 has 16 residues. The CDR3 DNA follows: TGTGCCAGCAGTTTATCCCGGGTGGGAGGCACAGATACGCAGTATTTT. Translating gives CASSLSRVGGTDTQYF.

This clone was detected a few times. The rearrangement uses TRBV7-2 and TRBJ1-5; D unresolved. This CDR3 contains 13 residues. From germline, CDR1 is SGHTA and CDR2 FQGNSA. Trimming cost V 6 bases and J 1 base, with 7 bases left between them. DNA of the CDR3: TGTGCCAGCAGGAAAGGGAGCAATCAGCCCCAGCATTTT. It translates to CASRKGSNQPQHF.

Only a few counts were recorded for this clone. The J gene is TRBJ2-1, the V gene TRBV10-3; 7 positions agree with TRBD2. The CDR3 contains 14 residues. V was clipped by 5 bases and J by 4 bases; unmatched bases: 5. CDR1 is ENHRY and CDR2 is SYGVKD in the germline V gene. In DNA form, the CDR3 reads TGTGCCATCAGTCGGGAGGCACAATACAATGAGCAGTTCTTC. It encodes CAISREAQYNEQFF.

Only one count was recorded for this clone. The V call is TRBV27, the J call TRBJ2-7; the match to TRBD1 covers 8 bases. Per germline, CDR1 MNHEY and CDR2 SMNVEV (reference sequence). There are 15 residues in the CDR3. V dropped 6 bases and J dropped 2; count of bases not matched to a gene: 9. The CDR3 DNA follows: TGTGCCAGCAGGGCTGGACAGGGCGTGACCTACGAGCAGTACTTC. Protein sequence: CASRAGQGVTYEQYF.

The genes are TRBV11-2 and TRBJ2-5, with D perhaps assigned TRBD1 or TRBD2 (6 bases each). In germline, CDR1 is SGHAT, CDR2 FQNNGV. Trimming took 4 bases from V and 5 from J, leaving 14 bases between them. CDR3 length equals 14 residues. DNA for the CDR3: TGTGCCAGCAGCTCCCAGGGGAGGAGGGAGACCCAGTACTTC. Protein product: CASSSQGRRETQYF. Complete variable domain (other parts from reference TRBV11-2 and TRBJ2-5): EAGVAQSPRYKIIEKRQSVAFWCNPISGHATLYWYQQILGQGPKLLIQFQNNGVVDDSQLPKDRFSAERLKGVDSTLKIQPAKLEDSAVYLCASSSQGRRETQYFGPGTRLLVL.

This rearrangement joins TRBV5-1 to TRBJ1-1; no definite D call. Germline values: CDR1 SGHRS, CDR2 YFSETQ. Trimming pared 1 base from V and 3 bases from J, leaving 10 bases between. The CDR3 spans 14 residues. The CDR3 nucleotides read TGCGCCAGCAGCTTGATACGGGCGGACACTGAAGCTTTCTTT. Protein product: CASSLIRADTEAFF.

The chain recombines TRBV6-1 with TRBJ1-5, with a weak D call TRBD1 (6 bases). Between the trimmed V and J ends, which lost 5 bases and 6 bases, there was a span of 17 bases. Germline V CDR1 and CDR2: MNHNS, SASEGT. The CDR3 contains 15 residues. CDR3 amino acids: CASSNWGGLGQPQHF. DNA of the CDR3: TGTGCCAGCAGTAACTGGGGGGGGCTTGGTCAGCCCCAGCATTTT.

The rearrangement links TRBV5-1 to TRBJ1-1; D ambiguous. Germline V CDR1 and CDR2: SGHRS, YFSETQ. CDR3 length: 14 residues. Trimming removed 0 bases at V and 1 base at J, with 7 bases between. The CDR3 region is CASSLEFGNTEAFF. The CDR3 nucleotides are TGCGCCAGCAGCTTGGAGTTCGGGAACACTGAAGCTTTCTTT.

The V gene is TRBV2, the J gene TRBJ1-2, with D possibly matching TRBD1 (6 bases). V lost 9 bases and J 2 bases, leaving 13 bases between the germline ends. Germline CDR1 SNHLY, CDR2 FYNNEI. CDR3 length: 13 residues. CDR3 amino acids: CARRTVANYGYTF. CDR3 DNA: TGTGCCAGAAGGACAGTCGCCAACTATGGCTACACCTTC.

CDR3 coding DNA: TGTGCCAGCTCACCTGAGGGTGGCTATGGCTACACCTTC. Translation: CASSPEGGYGYTF. The rearrangement links TRBV18 to TRBJ1-2, with no clear D. The CDR3 is made up of 13 amino acids. Germline CDR1 KGHSH, CDR2 LQKENI. V was shortened by 3 bases and J by 4 bases, with 9 bases between the two germline ends.

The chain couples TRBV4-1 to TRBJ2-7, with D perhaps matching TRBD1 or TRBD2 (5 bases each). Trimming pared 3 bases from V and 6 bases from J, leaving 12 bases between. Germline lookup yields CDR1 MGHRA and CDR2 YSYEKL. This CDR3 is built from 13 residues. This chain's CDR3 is CASSQTRESEQYF. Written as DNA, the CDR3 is TGCGCCAGCAGCCAGACCAGGGAGAGCGAGCAGTACTTC.